Described below is a single T cell receptor (beta chain) sequence and its context. The antigen is unknown. This specimen comes from a study of radiotherapy plus CTLA-4 blockade in lung cancer. Sequencing used immunoSEQ multiplex PCR; TCRdb keeps in-frame clones, though not all of them. Here the sample spans about 98,000 clones, approximately 85% being singletons. Findings of the study overall: Dynamics of early blood T cell clones, together with interferon-beta, were reportedly the best predictors of response.

The CDR3 runs 15 residues. The junction had 3 bases not matched to a gene; V was cut back by 1 base and J by 0 bases. This clonotype was obtained from a human donor with non-small cell lung cancer who had a partial response to radiotherapy plus ipilimumab. This specimen was peripheral blood, taken from a patient treated with radiotherapy plus ipilimumab. J is TRBJ2-7 and V is TRBV23-1; 7 bases map to TRBD1. TRBV23-1 is noted as an ORF with a role that remains uncertain. The CDR3 sequence is CASSQFDRASYEQYF. The CDR3 nucleotides read TGCGCCAGCAGTCAATTCGACAGGGCCTCCTACGAGCAGTACTTC.